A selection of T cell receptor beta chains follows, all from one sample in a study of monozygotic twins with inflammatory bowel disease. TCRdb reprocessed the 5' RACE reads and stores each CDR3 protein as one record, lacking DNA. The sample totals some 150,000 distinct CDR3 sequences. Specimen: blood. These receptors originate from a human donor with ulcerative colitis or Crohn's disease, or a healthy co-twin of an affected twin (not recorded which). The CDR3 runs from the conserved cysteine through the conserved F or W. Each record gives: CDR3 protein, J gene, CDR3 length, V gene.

CDR3 protein: CASSFRDAGTEAFF; J gene: TRBJ1-1; CDR3 length: 14; V gene: TRBV7-9
CDR3 protein: CASSLHSATNEKLFF; J gene: TRBJ1-4; CDR3 length: 15; V gene: TRBV5-1
CDR3 protein: CASSSPQRTGELFF; J gene: TRBJ2-2; CDR3 length: 14; V gene: TRBV12-3/TRBV12-4
CDR3 protein: CASSQGYLSNEQFF; J gene: TRBJ2-1; CDR3 length: 14; V gene: TRBV3-1
CDR3 protein: CASSATSGEGNTQYF; J gene: TRBJ2-3; CDR3 length: 15; V gene: TRBV4-3
CDR3 protein: CASSPQGGGQPQHF; J gene: TRBJ1-5; CDR3 length: 14; V gene: TRBV6-6
CDR3 protein: CASSHLTRDEQFF; J gene: TRBJ2-1; CDR3 length: 13; V gene: TRBV4-1
CDR3 protein: CASGDVESSYEQYF; J gene: TRBJ2-7; CDR3 length: 14; V gene: TRBV6-2/TRBV6-3
CDR3 protein: CAISVGLNSGAPTDTQYF; J gene: TRBJ2-3; CDR3 length: 18; V gene: TRBV10-3
CDR3 protein: CASSQLGDNTGELFF; J gene: TRBJ2-2; CDR3 length: 15; V gene: TRBV18
CDR3 protein: CSATFESETQYF; J gene: TRBJ2-5; CDR3 length: 12; V gene: TRBV20-1
CDR3 protein: CASSLSGGNHEQYF; J gene: TRBJ2-7; CDR3 length: 14; V gene: TRBV12-3/TRBV12-4
CDR3 protein: CASSFSQATDTQYF; J gene: TRBJ2-3; CDR3 length: 14; V gene: TRBV7-2
CDR3 protein: CASKLYAGGSFSNQPQHF; J gene: TRBJ1-5; CDR3 length: 18; V gene: TRBV27
CDR3 protein: CSATGSGMNTEAFF; J gene: TRBJ1-1; CDR3 length: 14; V gene: TRBV29-1
CDR3 protein: CASRPTSGFSYEQYF; J gene: TRBJ2-7; CDR3 length: 15; V gene: TRBV7-8
CDR3 protein: CSAEPDRETGELFF; J gene: TRBJ2-2; CDR3 length: 14; V gene: TRBV29-1
CDR3 protein: CATSEPPVGVAQFF; J gene: TRBJ2-1; CDR3 length: 14; V gene: TRBV24-1
CDR3 protein: CASSEDYNSGNSPLHF; J gene: TRBJ1-6; CDR3 length: 16; V gene: TRBV6-1
CDR3 protein: CASSSGLAPYNEQFF; J gene: TRBJ2-1; CDR3 length: 15; V gene: TRBV5-6
CDR3 protein: CASSRTGPNSPLHF; J gene: TRBJ1-6; CDR3 length: 14; V gene: TRBV5-1
CDR3 protein: CASSLLAGKETQYF; J gene: TRBJ2-5; CDR3 length: 14; V gene: TRBV27
CDR3 protein: CASSPGFGGPTYEQYF; J gene: TRBJ2-7; CDR3 length: 16; V gene: TRBV27
CDR3 protein: CASSFRGETQYF; J gene: TRBJ2-5; CDR3 length: 12; V gene: TRBV12-3/TRBV12-4
CDR3 protein: CASSLEQGVNEQFF; J gene: TRBJ2-1; CDR3 length: 14; V gene: TRBV11-3
CDR3 protein: CASSTGGESYNEQFF; J gene: TRBJ2-1; CDR3 length: 15; V gene: TRBV6-1
CDR3 protein: CASSPNGGPDTQYF; J gene: TRBJ2-3; CDR3 length: 14; V gene: TRBV18
CDR3 protein: CASSYDGTYGYTF; J gene: TRBJ1-2; CDR3 length: 13; V gene: TRBV6-2/TRBV6-3
CDR3 protein: CASSFQGEETQYF; J gene: TRBJ2-5; CDR3 length: 13; V gene: TRBV5-1
CDR3 protein: CSARASGASRYNEQFF; J gene: TRBJ2-1; CDR3 length: 16; V gene: TRBV20-1
CDR3 protein: CSASTGFDTQYF; J gene: TRBJ2-3; CDR3 length: 12; V gene: TRBV20-1
CDR3 protein: CASSLVRQGPYEQYF; J gene: TRBJ2-7; CDR3 length: 15; V gene: TRBV7-9
CDR3 protein: CASIGRSSGANVLTF; J gene: TRBJ2-6; CDR3 length: 15; V gene: TRBV19
CDR3 protein: CASSASSAPGTDTQYF; J gene: TRBJ2-3; CDR3 length: 16; V gene: TRBV4-2
CDR3 protein: CASSRVGRRPTDTQYF; J gene: TRBJ2-3; CDR3 length: 16; V gene: TRBV5-1
CDR3 protein: CASSPIVGVRLKGEAFF; J gene: TRBJ1-1; CDR3 length: 17; V gene: TRBV6-2/TRBV6-3
CDR3 protein: CSAIRTGEATEAFF; J gene: TRBJ1-1; CDR3 length: 14; V gene: TRBV20-1
CDR3 protein: CASSTGQALNSPLHF; J gene: TRBJ1-6; CDR3 length: 15; V gene: TRBV7-9
CDR3 protein: CASSFQRGGVTDTQYF; J gene: TRBJ2-3; CDR3 length: 16; V gene: TRBV7-2
CDR3 protein: CSARKTGRNQPQHF; J gene: TRBJ1-5; CDR3 length: 14; V gene: TRBV20-1
CDR3 protein: CASSLAGGLLGNTIYF; J gene: TRBJ1-3; CDR3 length: 16; V gene: TRBV5-5
CDR3 protein: CASSLFRGRADGYTF; J gene: TRBJ1-2; CDR3 length: 15; V gene: TRBV27
CDR3 protein: CSVDGGRATDEQFF; J gene: TRBJ2-1; CDR3 length: 14; V gene: TRBV29-1
CDR3 protein: CAISSILAGGNNEQFF; J gene: TRBJ2-1; CDR3 length: 16; V gene: TRBV10-3
CDR3 protein: CASSSSYEQYF; J gene: TRBJ2-7; CDR3 length: 11; V gene: TRBV5-1
CDR3 protein: CASSQMGTSGSYEQYF; J gene: TRBJ2-7; CDR3 length: 16; V gene: TRBV4-3